This T cell receptor (beta chain) appears in the sequencing data of a study of metastatic and nonmetastatic thyroid tumors. Study summary: Repertoires from blood and tumor or nodule tissue of malignant and benign thyroid patients were compared. Findings and caveats of the study: Patients with malignant thyroid tumors reportedly had significantly higher TCR beta diversity than those with benign nodules, in blood and tumor.

In the authors' workflow: Building a distant-metastasis classifier for papillary thyroid cancer drew on CDR3 differences across clinicopathological groups. TCRdb reanalyzed the PCR reads with MiXCR. These V and J calls derive from TCRdb rather than the authors' analysis. Here the sample spans about 40,000 clones, over 10% being singletons. Germline CDR1 reads LNHDA; CDR2 reads SQIVND (reference sequence). V lost 5 bases and J lost 6, with 14 bases in between. This CDR3 has 13 amino acids. There were no patients who had received any treatment before thyroid surgery. This clone was picked up many times. The antigen remains undetermined. This may be a read error: a much more frequent sequence differs by one nucleotide.

This TCR was sampled from a female donor with papillary thyroid cancer or a benign thyroid nodule (not recorded which). Some clones in this sample may be carry-over from other donors' samples. V is TRBV19 and J is TRBJ2-7; a weak D match, TRBD2 (6 bases). Material: blood. The CDR3 spells CASSVKTRGEQYF. The DNA for the CDR3 is TGTGCCAGTAGTGTGAAGACTAGAGGCGAGCAGTACTTC.